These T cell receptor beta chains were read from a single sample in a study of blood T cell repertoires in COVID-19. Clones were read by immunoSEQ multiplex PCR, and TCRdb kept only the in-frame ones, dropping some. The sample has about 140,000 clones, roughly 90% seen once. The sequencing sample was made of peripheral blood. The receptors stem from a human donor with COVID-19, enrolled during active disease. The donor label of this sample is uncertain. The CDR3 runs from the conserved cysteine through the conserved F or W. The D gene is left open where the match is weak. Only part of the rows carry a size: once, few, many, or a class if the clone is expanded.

cdr3_aa: CASSLEEREGDEQFF
cdr3_nt: TGCGCCAGCAGCTTGGAGGAGCGGGAGGGAGATGAGCAGTTCTTC
v_call: TRBV5-1
clone_size: -
j_call: TRBJ2-1
d_call: TRBD2

cdr3_aa: CASSLGGATDTQYF
cdr3_nt: TGTGCCAGCAGTTTGGGCGGGGCCACAGATACGCAGTATTTT
v_call: TRBV28
clone_size: -
j_call: TRBJ2-3
d_call: -

cdr3_aa: CASSIGTGPLGNTIYF
cdr3_nt: TGTGCCAGTAGTATCGGGACAGGGCCCCTTGGAAACACCATATATTTT
v_call: TRBV19
clone_size: once
j_call: TRBJ1-3
d_call: TRBD1

cdr3_aa: CASSELGQGDTEAFF
cdr3_nt: TGTGCCAGCAGTGAATTGGGACAGGGGGACACTGAAGCTTTCTTT
v_call: TRBV2
clone_size: -
j_call: TRBJ1-1
d_call: TRBD1

cdr3_aa: CASSPIIAGTSTDTQYF
cdr3_nt: TGTGCCAGCTCACCAATAATAGCGGGGACTAGCACAGATACGCAGTATTTT
v_call: TRBV18
clone_size: -
j_call: TRBJ2-3
d_call: TRBD2

cdr3_aa: CASSRTGNYYEQYF
cdr3_nt: TGTGCCAGCAGCCGTACAGGGAATTACTACGAGCAGTACTTC
v_call: TRBV11-2
clone_size: -
j_call: TRBJ2-7
d_call: -

cdr3_aa: CASSPSPIDREVGGEQFF
cdr3_nt: TGTGCCAGCAGCCCAAGTCCCATTGACAGGGAAGTGGGAGGTGAGCAGTTCTTC
v_call: TRBV3-1/TRBV3-2
clone_size: -
j_call: TRBJ2-1
d_call: -

cdr3_aa: CASSVAGDQYNEQFF
cdr3_nt: TGTGCCAGCAGCGTAGCGGGGGACCAATACAATGAGCAGTTCTTC
v_call: TRBV9
clone_size: once
j_call: TRBJ2-1
d_call: -

cdr3_aa: CASSLEAAGGSYEQYF
cdr3_nt: TGCGCCAGCAGCTTGGAGGCAGCGGGGGGTTCCTACGAGCAGTACTTC
v_call: TRBV5-1
clone_size: -
j_call: TRBJ2-7
d_call: TRBD2

cdr3_aa: CASSFGYNEQFF
cdr3_nt: TGCGCCAGCAGCTTCGGTTACAATGAGCAGTTCTTC
v_call: TRBV5-1
clone_size: -
j_call: TRBJ2-1
d_call: -

cdr3_aa: CAISVKGTGELFF
cdr3_nt: TGTGCCATCAGTGTGAAGGGGACCGGGGAGCTGTTTTTT
v_call: TRBV10-3
clone_size: once
j_call: TRBJ2-2
d_call: -

cdr3_aa: CASRVTDYSNQPQHF
cdr3_nt: TGTGCCAGCAGGGTAACAGATTATAGCAATCAGCCCCAGCATTTT
v_call: TRBV2
clone_size: -
j_call: TRBJ1-5
d_call: -

cdr3_aa: CASSYLPGTSGGVRETQYF
cdr3_nt: TGTGCCAGCAGCTATCTCCCCGGGACTAGCGGGGGGGTCCGAGAGACCCAGTACTTC
v_call: TRBV7-2
clone_size: -
j_call: TRBJ2-5
d_call: TRBD2

cdr3_aa: CASSRRLAGGLDEQFF
cdr3_nt: TGTGCCAGCAGTCGACGACTAGCGGGGGGGCTCGATGAGCAGTTCTTC
v_call: TRBV5-6
clone_size: -
j_call: TRBJ2-1
d_call: TRBD2

cdr3_aa: CASRAGTGLEKLFF
cdr3_nt: TGTGCCAGCAGGGCCGGGACAGGTTTAGAAAAACTGTTTTTT
v_call: TRBV6-5
clone_size: -
j_call: TRBJ1-4
d_call: TRBD1

cdr3_aa: CASSISAGADEQYF
cdr3_nt: TGTGCCAGTAGTATATCCGCGGGGGCCGATGAGCAGTACTTC
v_call: TRBV19
clone_size: -
j_call: TRBJ2-7
d_call: -

cdr3_aa: CASSFLGGETQYF
cdr3_nt: TGTGCCAGCAGCTTCCTGGGGGGGGAGACCCAGTACTTC
v_call: TRBV5-4
clone_size: once
j_call: TRBJ2-5
d_call: TRBD2

cdr3_aa: CASSQGVGETQYF
cdr3_nt: TGTGCCAGCAGCCAAGGGGTCGGAGAGACCCAGTACTTC
v_call: TRBV11-1
clone_size: -
j_call: TRBJ2-5
d_call: -

cdr3_aa: CASSLVESATNEKLFF
cdr3_nt: TGTGCCAGCAGCTTGGTGGAGTCTGCAACTAATGAAAAACTGTTTTTT
v_call: TRBV5-5
clone_size: -
j_call: TRBJ1-4
d_call: -

cdr3_aa: CASSMGGSATGAYEQYF
cdr3_nt: TGTGCCAGTAGTATGGGGGGGTCCGCGACAGGAGCCTACGAGCAGTACTTC
v_call: TRBV19
clone_size: once
j_call: TRBJ2-7
d_call: -

cdr3_aa: CASSIGLGARQPQHF
cdr3_nt: TGTGCCAGTAGTATCGGGTTAGGGGCCAGGCAGCCCCAGCATTTT
v_call: TRBV19
clone_size: -
j_call: TRBJ1-5
d_call: -

cdr3_aa: CASSFSINQPQHF
cdr3_nt: TGTGCCAGCAGTTTCTCTATAAATCAGCCCCAGCATTTT
v_call: TRBV28
clone_size: -
j_call: TRBJ1-5
d_call: -

cdr3_aa: CASSAGTGARPLHF
cdr3_nt: TGTGCCAGTAGTGCCGGGACAGGGGCAAGGCCCCTCCACTTT
v_call: TRBV19
clone_size: -
j_call: TRBJ1-6
d_call: TRBD1

cdr3_aa: CASSMGGTTYNEQFF
cdr3_nt: TGTGCCAGTAGTATGGGAGGGACAACCTACAATGAGCAGTTCTTC
v_call: TRBV19
clone_size: -
j_call: TRBJ2-1
d_call: -

cdr3_aa: CASSHLRQAKQYF
cdr3_nt: TGTGCCAGCAGCCATTTGCGACAGGCTAAGCAGTACTTC
v_call: TRBV3-1/TRBV3-2
clone_size: -
j_call: TRBJ2-7
d_call: -

cdr3_aa: CASSLGGGQETQYF
cdr3_nt: TGTGCCAGCAGCTTAGGAGGAGGGCAAGAGACCCAGTACTTC
v_call: TRBV11-3
clone_size: -
j_call: TRBJ2-5
d_call: -

cdr3_aa: CASRKGILETQYF
cdr3_nt: TGTGCCAGCAGAAAGGGGATTTTGGAGACCCAGTACTTC
v_call: TRBV6-5
clone_size: once
j_call: TRBJ2-5
d_call: -

cdr3_aa: CASSISARSTEQYF
cdr3_nt: TGTGCCAGTAGTATCTCGGCCAGGTCTACGGAGCAGTACTTC
v_call: TRBV19
clone_size: -
j_call: TRBJ2-7
d_call: -

cdr3_aa: CASSVPGVYEQYF
cdr3_nt: TGTGCCAGCAGCGTTCCCGGGGTCTACGAGCAGTACTTC
v_call: TRBV25-1
clone_size: -
j_call: TRBJ2-7
d_call: -

cdr3_aa: CAISSPPSQGFNEQYF
cdr3_nt: TGTGCCATCAGTTCGCCGCCCTCACAGGGGTTCAACGAGCAGTACTTC
v_call: TRBV10-3
clone_size: -
j_call: TRBJ2-7
d_call: TRBD1

cdr3_aa: CASIGQSYEQYF
cdr3_nt: TGTGCCAGCATTGGACAGAGCTACGAGCAGTACTTC
v_call: TRBV2
clone_size: -
j_call: TRBJ2-7
d_call: -

cdr3_aa: CAWSGEGYPSNQPQHF
cdr3_nt: TGTGCCTGGAGTGGGGAGGGATATCCTAGCAATCAGCCCCAGCATTTT
v_call: TRBV30
clone_size: -
j_call: TRBJ1-5
d_call: -

cdr3_aa: CATSRARQGAADTQYF
cdr3_nt: TGTGCCACCAGCAGAGCAAGACAGGGGGCAGCAGATACGCAGTATTTT
v_call: TRBV15
clone_size: -
j_call: TRBJ2-3
d_call: TRBD1

cdr3_aa: CASSQPAAVSRMSYTF
cdr3_nt: TGTGCCAGCAGTCAACCCGCCGCCGTTAGCCGCATGAGCTACACCTTC
v_call: TRBV27
clone_size: -
j_call: TRBJ1-2
d_call: -

cdr3_aa: CATSSLILGTASYEQYF
cdr3_nt: TGTGCCACCAGCAGCCTGATCCTCGGGACAGCCTCCTACGAGCAGTACTTC
v_call: TRBV15
clone_size: -
j_call: TRBJ2-7
d_call: TRBD1

cdr3_aa: CASSRGLVDEQFF
cdr3_nt: TGCGCCAGCAGCAGAGGGCTAGTTGATGAGCAGTTCTTC
v_call: TRBV4-1
clone_size: -
j_call: TRBJ2-1
d_call: -

cdr3_aa: CASGLVGRGTEAFF
cdr3_nt: TGTGCTAGTGGTTTGGTGGGGCGGGGCACTGAAGCTTTCTTT
v_call: TRBV12-5
clone_size: -
j_call: TRBJ1-1
d_call: -

cdr3_aa: CATSREQDSYEQYF
cdr3_nt: TGTGCCACCAGCAGAGAACAGGACTCCTACGAGCAGTACTTC
v_call: TRBV15
clone_size: -
j_call: TRBJ2-7
d_call: -

cdr3_aa: CASSRGTLNQPQHF
cdr3_nt: TGTGCCAGCAGCCGCGGGACCCTCAATCAGCCCCAGCATTTT
v_call: TRBV7-9
clone_size: -
j_call: TRBJ1-5
d_call: -

cdr3_aa: CASSVPGVLTYEQYF
cdr3_nt: TGTGCCAGCAGTGTCCCGGGGGTTTTGACCTACGAGCAGTACTTC
v_call: TRBV5-4
clone_size: -
j_call: TRBJ2-7
d_call: -

cdr3_aa: CASSDTGGNYGYTF
cdr3_nt: TGTGCCAGCAGTGACACAGGGGGAAACTATGGCTACACCTTC
v_call: TRBV25-1
clone_size: -
j_call: TRBJ1-2
d_call: TRBD1

cdr3_aa: CASRGSGFGPEAFF
cdr3_nt: TGTGCCAGCCGTGGATCCGGGTTCGGCCCTGAAGCTTTCTTT
v_call: TRBV25-1
clone_size: -
j_call: TRBJ1-1
d_call: -

cdr3_aa: CASSSVDRRSPLHF
cdr3_nt: TGTGCCAGCAGTTCCGTTGACCGGAGGTCACCCCTCCACTTT
v_call: TRBV27
clone_size: -
j_call: TRBJ1-6
d_call: -

cdr3_aa: CASSYYRGQGPHEQYF
cdr3_nt: TGTGCCAGCAGTTACTATCGGGGACAGGGGCCCCACGAGCAGTACTTC
v_call: TRBV6-5
clone_size: -
j_call: TRBJ2-7
d_call: TRBD1

cdr3_aa: CASSQDLVNIQYF
cdr3_nt: TGTGCCAGCAGCCAAGATCTCGTTAACATTCAGTACTTC
v_call: TRBV3-1/TRBV3-2
clone_size: -
j_call: TRBJ2-4
d_call: -

cdr3_aa: CASSESGYQETQYF
cdr3_nt: TGTGCCAGCAGTGAATCGGGGTACCAAGAGACCCAGTACTTC
v_call: TRBV25-1
clone_size: -
j_call: TRBJ2-5
d_call: -

cdr3_aa: CASKRLAEETQYF
cdr3_nt: TGTGCCAGCAAGAGGCTAGCGGAAGAGACCCAGTACTTC
v_call: TRBV6-5
clone_size: -
j_call: TRBJ2-5
d_call: TRBD2

cdr3_aa: CASSYRLAGGEQYF
cdr3_nt: TGTGCCAGTAGTTATAGGCTAGCGGGAGGGGAGCAGTACTTC
v_call: TRBV19
clone_size: once
j_call: TRBJ2-7
d_call: TRBD2

cdr3_aa: CVRSFWTSGGTSYNEQFF
cdr3_nt: TGTGTCAGAAGCTTCTGGACTAGCGGGGGGACCTCCTACAATGAGCAGTTCTTC
v_call: TRBV7-5
clone_size: -
j_call: TRBJ2-1
d_call: -

cdr3_aa: CASSVEGLGQETQYF
cdr3_nt: TGTGCCAGCAGCGTGGAAGGACTAGGCCAAGAGACCCAGTACTTC
v_call: TRBV9
clone_size: -
j_call: TRBJ2-5
d_call: TRBD2

cdr3_aa: CASTPGQGVNTEAFF
cdr3_nt: TGCGCCAGCACCCCGGGGCAGGGGGTGAACACTGAAGCTTTCTTT
v_call: TRBV5-1
clone_size: -
j_call: TRBJ1-1
d_call: TRBD1

cdr3_aa: CASSPPNQPQHF
cdr3_nt: TGTGCCAGCTCACCCCCAAATCAGCCCCAGCATTTT
v_call: TRBV18
clone_size: -
j_call: TRBJ1-5
d_call: -

cdr3_aa: CASSATVEGEQYF
cdr3_nt: TGTGCCAGTAGCGCGACTGTTGAGGGCGAGCAGTACTTC
v_call: TRBV19
clone_size: -
j_call: TRBJ2-7
d_call: -

cdr3_aa: CASSQDISPGLAGGINTGELFF
cdr3_nt: TGCGCCAGCAGCCAAGATATCTCGCCGGGACTAGCGGGGGGGATAAACACCGGGGAGCTGTTTTTT
v_call: TRBV4-1
clone_size: -
j_call: TRBJ2-2
d_call: TRBD2

cdr3_aa: CASSYSEYNEQFF
cdr3_nt: TGTGCCAGCAGTTACTCGGAGTACAATGAGCAGTTCTTC
v_call: TRBV6-6
clone_size: -
j_call: TRBJ2-1
d_call: -

cdr3_aa: CASTPDGTGYQETQYF
cdr3_nt: TGTGCCAGCACCCCAGATGGGACAGGGTACCAAGAGACCCAGTACTTC
v_call: TRBV2
clone_size: -
j_call: TRBJ2-5
d_call: TRBD1

cdr3_aa: CASSRRTGGTDTQYF
cdr3_nt: TGTGCCAGCAGCAGACGGACAGGGGGCACAGATACGCAGTATTTT
v_call: TRBV7-9
clone_size: -
j_call: TRBJ2-3
d_call: TRBD1

cdr3_aa: CASSLGTPKYEQYF
cdr3_nt: TGTGCCAGCAGCTTGGGGACACCTAAATACGAGCAGTACTTC
v_call: TRBV5-5
clone_size: -
j_call: TRBJ2-7
d_call: -

cdr3_aa: CASSLDGGAANGNTIYF
cdr3_nt: TGCGCCAGCAGCTTGGATGGGGGGGCCGCAAACGGAAACACCATATATTTT
v_call: TRBV5-1
clone_size: once
j_call: TRBJ1-3
d_call: -